This T cell receptor beta chain was obtained from a study of cytomegalovirus exposure and HLA in healthy donors. PCR primers comprised 60 Vbeta and 13 Jbeta primers. The data were produced by immunoSEQ multiplex PCR, yet TCRdb's version contains in-frame clones alone and is incomplete. The repertoire holds some 170,000 clones, with around four fifths as singletons. Sequenced material: PBMCs. The sequence derives from a girl under 10 years old in good health and CMV-seropositive.

The CDR3 sequence is CASSPNTEAYNQPQHF. In DNA form, the CDR3 reads TGTGCCAGCAGTCCGAACACCGAAGCGTACAATCAGCCCCAGCATTTT. J is TRBJ1-5 and V is TRBV28; no reliable D call. Germline loops: CDR1 MDHEN, CDR2 SYDVKM. This CDR3 has 16 amino acids. V gave up 5 bases and J gave up 3 bases, with 17 bases separating them.